This T cell receptor (beta chain) was recorded in a study of identical twins. MiXCR, applied by TCRdb to the 5' RACE reads, yields one record per CDR3 protein. The sample holds fewer than 900,000 distinct CDR3 sequences, over 20% seen once. This clonotype was detected only a few times. Germline lookup yields CDR1 MNHEY and CDR2 SVGEGT. The CDR3 has 15 residues. V shed 0 bases and J shed 10 bases, with 16 bases lying between them. The data were also submitted as part of a second study, on T cells expressing NK-cell markers. Per that study: Investigators obtained TCR beta repertoires from sorted CD3+CD56+NKG2C+, CD3+CD56+NKG2C- and CD3+CD56-NKG2C+ T cells.

The receptor was derived from a woman between 18 and 29 years old in good health. Specimen: PBMCs. The chain joins TRBV6-2 or TRBV6-3 to TRBJ2-1; the D is unclear. The CDR3 coding sequence is TGTGCCAGCAGTTACTCGTATCCGAGGATCCGAGAGCAGTTCTTC. Translated: CASSYSYPRIREQFF.